Shown below are 19 T cell receptor beta chains from a single sample sequenced in a study of vaccination and CD4 T cells after COVID-19. Treatment here: roughly nine-day PBMC culture with coronavirus spike peptide pools or control peptides (ViraFEST assay). The antigens for these receptors are not known. Oncomine TCR Beta short-read sequencing was applied to DNA from cultured CD4+ T cells. In TCRdb, the PCR reads were re-called with MiXCR into one record per CDR3 protein. Here the sample spans some 10,000 distinct CDR3 sequences, more than 20% being singletons. The sample consisted of CD4+ T cells from blood, cultured in vitro, taken before SARS-CoV-2 vaccination. These receptors were taken from a human donor who received a COVID-19 vaccine.

The chain links TRBV9 to TRBJ1-1; the D gene is possibly TRBD1 (5 bases). Germline CDR1 and CDR2: SGDLS and YYNGEE. V lost 4 bases to trimming and J lost 3 bases, with 7 bases between them. This CDR3 comprises 12 residues. The CDR3 DNA is TGTGCCAGCAGCCCGGGGGACACTGAAGCTTTCTTT. Translation gives CASSPGDTEAFF.

The table lists this clonotype with a few counts. The rearrangement uses TRBV12-5 and TRBJ1-2, with D perhaps matching TRBD1 (5 bases). The germline gives CDR1 LGHNT, CDR2 FRNRAP. V gave up 3 bases and J gave up 2 bases, with 16 bases separating them. The CDR3 spans 16 residues. CDR3 coding DNA: TGTGCTAGTGGTTTTTCCCCGGGGACGGCCAACTATGGCTACACCTTC. This sequence encodes CASGFSPGTANYGYTF.

A few counts support this clonotype. The V call is TRBV6-1, the J call TRBJ2-1; 9 nucleotides line up with TRBD2. CDR1 MNHNS and CDR2 SASEGT come from the germline V gene. The trim removed 5 bases at V and 6 bases at J, leaving 11 bases unmatched. The CDR3 runs 16 residues. The CDR3 DNA is TGTGCCAGCAGTCCCGAAAGGGGACTAGCAATCAATGAGCAGTTCTTC. Translated, it gives CASSPERGLAINEQFF.

V and J are TRBV20-1 and TRBJ2-2; 9 bases agree with TRBD2. The V gene's germline CDR1 is DFQATT and CDR2 SNEGSKA (reference sequence). The junction had 10 bases not matched to a gene; V was cut back by 5 bases and J by 0 bases. The CDR3 consists of 17 residues. CDR3 amino acids: CSAAGDSGGSNTGELFF. Written as DNA, the CDR3 is TGCAGTGCTGCTGGGGATAGCGGGGGCTCGAACACCGGGGAGCTGTTTTTT.

This clonotype was counted only a few times. The V gene is TRBV20-1, the J gene TRBJ1-2; 8 nucleotides line up with TRBD1. The trim removed 3 bases at V and 8 bases at J, leaving 8 bases unmatched. The germline gives CDR1 DFQATT, CDR2 SNEGSKA (reference sequence). This CDR3 is 13 amino acids long. The CDR3 reads CSASDSTGEGYTF. CDR3 DNA sequence: TGCAGTGCTAGTGACTCGACAGGGGAAGGCTACACCTTC.

This clonotype was counted a few times. The V gene is TRBV10-3, the J gene TRBJ2-7, with TRBD1 matching over 11 bases. This CDR3 region has 16 residues. The J segment lost 5 bases and the V segment lost 6 bases, leaving 12 bases of the junction unmatched. Per germline, CDR1 ENHRY and CDR2 SYGVKD. DNA of the CDR3: TGTGCCATCAGCCGCTCATTGGGACAGGGGGACGACGAGCAGTACTTC. Translating gives CAISRSLGQGDDEQYF.

The rearrangement uses TRBV6-1 and TRBJ1-5; no reliable D call. This CDR3 region has 13 residues. Trimming took off 5 bases at V and 1 base at J, with 6 bases between the two ends. CDR1 MNHNS and CDR2 SASEGT come from the germline V gene. The CDR3 spells CASSPKSNQPQHF. For the CDR3, the DNA is TGTGCCAGCAGTCCCAAGAGCAATCAGCCCCAGCATTTT.

In its sample, this clonotype was seen a few times. The chain employs TRBV7-3 and TRBJ2-3, with 7 bases matching TRBD1. The CDR3 runs to 16 residues. V was clipped by 0 bases and J by 0 bases; unmatched bases: 3. The germline gives CDR1 SGHTA, CDR2 FQGTGA. CDR3: CASSLTLTGSTDTQYF. CDR3 sequence (DNA): TGTGCCAGCAGCTTAACCTTGACAGGGAGCACAGATACGCAGTATTTT.

The chain couples TRBV29-1 to TRBJ2-1; 8 bases align to TRBD1. Germline trimming cut 5 bases from V and 12 bases from J; bases unmatched to any gene: 15. In germline, CDR1 is SQVTM, CDR2 ANQGSEA. The CDR3 has 14 residues. The CDR3 DNA reads as TGCAGCGTTAACCTTATCGGACAGGGAGCGAGGCAGTTCTTC. Protein sequence: CSVNLIGQGARQFF.

This rearrangement joins TRBV24-1 to TRBJ2-1; the match to TRBD2 covers 15 bases. This CDR3 is 16 amino acids long. The germline gives CDR1 KGHDR, CDR2 SFDVKD. J gave up 4 bases and V 4 bases, and 1 base lay outside the gene matches. The CDR3 protein is CATSEGTSGGYNEQFF. CDR3 in DNA: TGTGCCACCAGTGAGGGGACTAGCGGGGGGTACAATGAGCAGTTCTTC.

This clonotype was recorded a few times. The rearrangement links TRBV5-4 to TRBJ2-1; TRBD1 matches at 8 bases. With 5 bases clipped from V and 8 bases from J, the junction kept 15 bases outside the gene matches. The CDR3 is 16 amino acids. CDR1 and CDR2 from the germline V gene are SGHNT and YYREEE (reference sequence). The chain's CDR3 is CASRKTGTGLRDEQFF. The CDR3 DNA reads as TGTGCCAGCAGAAAGACCGGGACAGGTTTGCGGGATGAGCAGTTCTTC.

The sample holds a few counts of this clonotype. CDR3 nucleotide sequence: TGTGCCAGCAAGAAGACTAGCGCCTCCTACGAGCAGTACTTC. Protein: CASKKTSASYEQYF. This chain links TRBV6-1 with TRBJ2-7; 8 bases match TRBD2. The V gene's germline CDR1 is MNHNS and CDR2 SASEGT. V lost 7 bases to trimming and J lost 0 bases; unmatched junction nucleotides: 5. CDR3 size: 14 residues.

This chain links TRBV5-1 with TRBJ2-3; TRBD1 is a possible D gene (5 bases). Germline assignment: CDR1 SGHRS and CDR2 YFSETQ. Trimming cost V 5 bases and J 1 base, with 14 bases left between them. This CDR3 has 15 residues. As DNA, the CDR3 is TGCGCCAGCAGTCTGGGGCAGGCGGGCACAGATACGCAGTATTTT. Translated: CASSLGQAGTDTQYF.

This clonotype was counted a few times. This chain uses TRBV19 with TRBJ2-3, with D perhaps TRBD1 (5 bases). The V and J ends lost 4 bases and 2 bases respectively, with 7 bases between them. Germline V gene lookup returns CDR1 LNHDA and CDR2 SQIVND (reference sequence). The CDR3 runs to 13 residues. Here the CDR3 DNA reads TGTGCCAGTAGTAACAGGTACACAGATACGCAGTATTTT. Translating gives CASSNRYTDTQYF. The entire variable domain, with the rest obtained from reference TRBV19 and TRBJ2-3, is as follows: DGGITQSPKYLFRKEGQNVTLSCEQNLNHDAMYWYRQDPGQGLRLIYYSQIVNDFQKGDIAEGYSVSREKKESFPLTVTSAQKNPTAFYLCASSNRYTDTQYFGPGTRLTVL.

There are a few counts of this clonotype. The V and J genes are TRBV25-1 and TRBJ2-2; D gene unclear. Germline assignment: CDR1 MGHDK and CDR2 SYGVNS. The CDR3 loop spans 14 amino acids. V was trimmed by 4 bases and J by 0 bases, leaving 6 bases between them. The CDR3 region is CASSVTPNTGELFF. The CDR3 DNA follows: TGTGCCAGCAGTGTGACACCGAACACCGGGGAGCTGTTTTTT.

J is TRBJ2-4 and V is TRBV18; 8 bases match TRBD1. Per germline, CDR1 KGHSH and CDR2 LQKENI. Trimming at V came to 3 bases and at J to 6 bases, leaving 10 bases not matched to a gene. This CDR3 contains 16 residues. The chain's CDR3 is CASSPDRDLFRNIQYF. DNA for the CDR3: TGTGCCAGCTCACCGGACAGGGATCTATTTCGAAACATTCAGTACTTC.

This clonotype has just a few counts. The chain couples TRBV2 to TRBJ1-1; no clear D. The CDR3 sequence is 13 residues long. Germline CDR1 is SNHLY and CDR2 is FYNNEI. Trimming removed 1 base from V and 0 bases from J, with 3 bases in between. The DNA for the CDR3 is TGTGCCAGCAGTGAAGAATTGAACACTGAAGCTTTCTTT. Its translation is CASSEELNTEAFF. The full variable domain, its missing parts supplied by reference TRBV2 and TRBJ1-1, is EPEVTQTPSHQVTQMGQEVILRCVPISNHLYFYWYRQILGQKVEFLVSFYNNEISEKSEIFDDQFSVERPDGSNFTLKIRSTKLEDSAMYFCASSEELNTEAFFGQGTRLTVV.

V is TRBV7-2 and J is TRBJ2-7; TRBD1 matches at 8 bases. J lost 2 bases, V lost 5 bases, and 2 bases had no gene match. Germline V gene sequence: CDR1 SGHTA, CDR2 FQGNSA. The CDR3 has 13 residues. The CDR3 loop is CASSPRGPYEQYF. Here the CDR3 DNA reads TGTGCCAGCAGCCCCAGGGGGCCCTACGAGCAGTACTTC.

To note about this clonotype: A much larger clone differs from this one at a single base, so this may be a read error. The V and J genes are TRBV20-1 and TRBJ2-2; 9 positions agree with TRBD1. Trimming at V came to 3 bases and at J to 6 bases, leaving 11 bases not matched to a gene. Germline V CDR1 and CDR2: DFQATT, SNEGSKA (reference sequence). The CDR3 covers 16 residues. CDR3 DNA: TGCAGTGCTAGGGTTTCCGGGACAGGGAGGTCCGGGGAGCTGTTTTTT. Its translation is CSARVSGTGRSGELFF.